One and the same sample provided the 32 T cell receptor beta chains below, sequenced in a study of T cell repertoires in cytomegalovirus infection. TCRdb itself ran the reads through MiXCR, one entry per CDR3 protein. The sample has around 440,000 distinct CDR3 sequences, around 10% seen once. The source material was PBMCs. The receptors stem from a human donor in good health (CMV status not recorded). Some clones in this sample may be carry-over from other donors' samples.

The V and J genes are TRBV7-8 and TRBJ1-3, with 8 nucleotides matching TRBD1. The CDR3 covers 16 residues. J was trimmed by 8 bases and V by 3 bases; bases with no gene match: 12. Germline V CDR1 and CDR2: SGHVS, FQNEAQ. The CDR3 DNA reads TGTGCCAGCAGCTTTTCCACTTATGCACAGGGGGACACCATATATTTT. This translates into CASSFSTYAQGDTIYF.

This clonotype appeared many times. The chain is built from TRBV24-1 and TRBJ1-5, with TRBD1 matching 8 bases. CDR3 size: 16 residues. CDR1 and CDR2 from the germline V gene are KGHDR and SFDVKD. V was pared by 3 bases and J by 3 bases, with 6 bases of the junction left unmatched. CDR3 coding DNA: TGTGCCACCAGTGATGCCAAGACAGGGGACAATCAGCCCCAGCATTTT. This translates into CATSDAKTGDNQPQHF.

This clonotype was seen many times. The chain carries TRBV12-3 or TRBV12-4 and TRBJ1-2; D is unclear. Between the trimmed V and J ends, which lost 6 bases and 3 bases, there was a span of 8 bases. The CDR3 totals 12 residues. Here the CDR3 DNA reads TGTGCCAGCAGGGGTTTGGACTATGGCTACACCTTC. Amino acid sequence: CASRGLDYGYTF.

This clonotype was observed a handful of times. The chain has TRBV6-5 and TRBJ2-1; 9 nucleotides agree with TRBD2. Trimming removed 0 bases from V and 7 bases from J; junction bases left unmatched: 7. The CDR3 sequence is 16 residues long. Germline CDR1 MNHEY, CDR2 SVGAGI. CDR3 protein: CASSYSIAGDLNEQFF. For the CDR3, the DNA is TGTGCCAGCAGTTACTCGATAGCGGGAGATTTAAATGAGCAGTTCTTC.

This chain joins TRBV2 and TRBJ2-7, with D perhaps matching TRBD2 (6 bases). Between the trimmed V and J ends, which lost 0 bases and 3 bases, there was a span of 15 bases. Germline V gene sequence: CDR1 SNHLY, CDR2 FYNNEI. CDR3 length: 16 residues. As DNA, the CDR3 is TGTGCCAGCAGTGAAGCGCCAGCGGGCAGCGGCTACGAGCAGTACTTC. As protein: CASSEAPAGSGYEQYF.

This rearrangement joins TRBV29-1 to TRBJ2-1; TRBD1 matches at 8 bases. The CDR3 consists of 15 residues. Germline V lookup: CDR1 SQVTM, CDR2 ANQGSEA. V lost 5 bases and J lost 0; bases outside the gene matches: 6. The CDR3 nucleotides are TGCAGCGTTAGAAGAACAGGGGGCTCCTACAATGAGCAGTTCTTC. Amino acid sequence: CSVRRTGGSYNEQFF.

This clonotype was picked up many times. The V call is TRBV5-1, the J call TRBJ2-7; 7 bases match TRBD1. The CDR3 is 15 amino acids. With 2 bases clipped from V and 5 bases from J, the junction kept 10 bases outside the gene matches. Germline-derived CDR1 and CDR2 are SGHRS and YFSETQ. CDR3 coding DNA: TGCGCCAGCAGCTTAGGGGACAGCGATTATGACGAGCAGTACTTC. Translating gives CASSLGDSDYDEQYF.

V gene TRBV29-1 combines with J gene TRBJ2-3; a possible D gene is TRBD2 (5 bases). The CDR3 consists of 15 residues. Between the trimmed V and J ends, which lost 7 bases and 4 bases, there was a span of 21 bases. Looked up from germline, CDR1 is SQVTM and CDR2 is ANQGSEA. CDR3 DNA: TGCAGCGCAACAAGTAGCGCTCCCGGACCAGATACGCAGTATTTT. It is translated as CSATSSAPGPDTQYF.

This clonotype came up many times. The chain combines TRBV13 with TRBJ2-7; TRBD1 agrees at 11 bases. The CDR3 covers 17 residues. Trimming at V came to 5 bases and at J to 4 bases, leaving 13 bases not matched to a gene. Per the germline V gene, CDR1 is PRHDT and CDR2 is FYEKMQ (reference sequence). The CDR3 sequence is CASSGGQGARLHYEQYF. Here the CDR3 DNA reads TGTGCCAGCAGCGGAGGACAGGGGGCTCGCCTACATTACGAGCAGTACTTC.

This clonotype was seen many times. The J gene is TRBJ1-3, the V gene TRBV25-1; D uncertain. This CDR3 spans 11 amino acids. The ends were cut back, 6 bases at V and 4 bases at J, with 4 bases in the middle. Per the germline V gene, CDR1 is MGHDK and CDR2 is SYGVNS. The CDR3 DNA reads TGTGCCAGCAGGGAAGGAAACACCATATATTTT. This encodes CASREGNTIYF.

V and J are TRBV13 and TRBJ1-6; no definite D call. Trimming removed 1 base from V and 5 bases from J, with 6 bases in between. The CDR3 loop spans 14 amino acids. Germline lookup yields CDR1 PRHDT and CDR2 FYEKMQ (reference sequence). CDR3 in DNA: TGTGCCAGCAGCTTAGAAGAGGATAATTCACCCCTCCACTTT. Protein sequence: CASSLEEDNSPLHF.

V is TRBV15 and J is TRBJ2-5; weak D call: TRBD1 (6 bases). This CDR3 has 15 amino acids. The germline V gene encodes CDR1 LNHNV and CDR2 YYDKDF (reference sequence). V was clipped by 0 bases and J by 5 bases, with 13 bases between them. For the CDR3, the DNA is TGTGCCACCAGCAGAGATCAGGGGAGCTGGGAGACCCAGTACTTC. This sequence encodes CATSRDQGSWETQYF.

The chain employs TRBV6-1 and TRBJ2-2; TRBD1 agrees at 7 bases. CDR3 length equals 17 residues. Germline V gene lookup returns CDR1 MNHNS and CDR2 SASEGT. With V trimmed by 1 base and J by 10 bases, 15 bases remained unmatched. The CDR3 DNA sequence: TGTGCCAGCAGTGAAGTACAGTCAGGGGGAACCCCCGCGGAGCTGTTTTTT. This encodes CASSEVQSGGTPAELFF.

At least ten counts were recorded for this clonotype. The chain has TRBV6-6 and TRBJ2-1, with D perhaps TRBD1 (6 bases). The CDR3 runs to 13 residues. V shed 8 bases and J shed 4 bases, with 12 bases lying between them. In germline, CDR1 is MNHNY, CDR2 SVGAGI (reference sequence). The CDR3 protein is CASATDSYNEQFF. DNA of the CDR3: TGTGCCAGCGCGACGGACAGTTACAATGAGCAGTTCTTC.

This rearrangement joins TRBV20-1 to TRBJ1-2; the D is unclear. The V gene lost 3 bases and the J gene lost 4 bases, with 18 bases spanning the gap. This CDR3 contains 15 residues. CDR1 and CDR2 (germline): DFQATT, SNEGSKA (reference sequence). CDR3 nucleotides: TGCAGTGCTAGTATTTCGGGCAGTAGTTCCTATGGCTACACCTTC. This codes for CSASISGSSSYGYTF.

This clonotype was found many times. The chain employs TRBV7-8 and TRBJ1-1; D gene uncertain. V was cut by 0 bases and J by 4 bases, with 15 bases left in between. From germline, CDR1 is SGHVS and CDR2 FQNEAQ. This CDR3 has 16 amino acids. CDR3 nucleotides: TGTGCCAGCAGCTTAGCGCGGGGAGGGAGGTCCACTGAAGCTTTCTTT. Amino acid sequence: CASSLARGGRSTEAFF.

This clonotype came up many times. This rearrangement joins TRBV4-2 to TRBJ1-3; D call uncertain. Germline values: CDR1 LGHNA, CDR2 YNFKEQ. This CDR3 comprises 15 residues. V gave up 2 bases and J gave up 3 bases, with 11 bases separating them. The CDR3 sequence: CASSQPWTDGNTIYF. CDR3 nucleotide sequence: TGTGCCAGCAGCCAACCGTGGACCGATGGAAACACCATATATTTT.

This clonotype was observed a handful of times. The J gene is TRBJ1-1, the V gene TRBV29-1; tentatively, D is TRBD1 (6 bases). In germline, CDR1 is SQVTM, CDR2 ANQGSEA. The length of the CDR3 is 13 residues. V lost 7 bases and J 0 bases, leaving 12 bases between the germline ends. CDR3 DNA: TGCAGCGGCCGGACAGACCTGAACACTGAAGCTTTCTTT. Amino acid sequence: CSGRTDLNTEAFF.

This clonotype was detected ten times or more. The CDR3: CASSLIREATQYF. CDR3 nucleotide sequence: TGTGCCAGCAGCTTAATCAGGGAAGCAACCCAGTACTTC. The chain combines TRBV11-3 with TRBJ2-5; a weak D match, TRBD1 (5 bases). Germline V gene lookup returns CDR1 SGHNT and CDR2 YENEEA. The CDR3 sequence is 13 residues long. V shed 2 bases and J shed 8 bases, with 12 bases lying between them.

This clonotype was picked up many times. The chain joins TRBV20-1 to TRBJ2-7; 12 nucleotides line up with TRBD2. The CDR3 length is 15 residues. The germline gives CDR1 DFQATT, CDR2 SNEGSKA (reference sequence). V was pared by 6 bases and J by 4 bases, with 10 bases of the junction left unmatched. The CDR3 loop reads CSALRLAGVRYEQYF. The DNA for the CDR3 is TGCAGTGCCCTCAGACTAGCGGGAGTGAGATACGAGCAGTACTTC.

The chain employs TRBV5-1 and TRBJ1-1; no clear D. The V and J ends lost 0 bases and 4 bases respectively, with 7 bases between them. The germline V gene encodes CDR1 SGHRS and CDR2 YFSETQ. The CDR3 runs to 13 residues. CDR3: CASSLEVGTEAFF. The CDR3 region has the DNA TGCGCCAGCAGCTTGGAGGTCGGCACTGAAGCTTTCTTT.

There are many counts of this clonotype. This chain connects TRBV5-4 to TRBJ2-1; D ambiguous. CDR3 length equals 17 residues. CDR1 is SGHNT and CDR2 is YYREEE in the germline V gene (reference sequence). Trimming left V 4 bases short and J 0 bases short, with 17 bases between. In DNA form, the CDR3 reads TGTGCCAGCAGCCTACACAGAGACCAGAGCTCCTACAATGAGCAGTTCTTC. Encoded protein: CASSLHRDQSSYNEQFF. Full variable domain (rest looked up from reference TRBV5-4 and TRBJ2-1): ETGVTQSPTHLIKTRGQQVTLRCSSQSGHNTVSWYQQALGQGPQFIFQYYREEENGRGNFPPRFSGLQFPNYSSELNVNALELDDSALYLCASSLHRDQSSYNEQFFGPGTRLTVL.

This clonotype was detected ten times or more. This chain uses TRBV7-2 with TRBJ2-5, with 13 bases fitting TRBD2. After removal of 1 base from V and 5 bases from J, the junction contained 4 bases not matched to a gene. The CDR3 has 16 amino acids. Germline-derived CDR1 and CDR2 are SGHTA and FQGNSA. The chain's CDR3 is CASSLGGLAGRETQYF. The CDR3 DNA is TGTGCCAGCAGCTTAGGGGGACTAGCGGGACGGGAGACCCAGTACTTC.

This clonotype has a count of ten or more. The gene calls are TRBV28 and TRBJ2-1; 13 bases fit TRBD2. Germline CDR1 MDHEN, CDR2 SYDVKM. The CDR3 spans 15 residues. V trimming: 7 bases; J trimming: 9 bases; junction bases outside the gene matches: 9. The CDR3: CASNKMGLAGSEQFF. The CDR3 DNA reads TGTGCCAGCAATAAGATGGGACTAGCGGGAAGTGAGCAGTTCTTC.

This clonotype was counted at least ten times. The chain uses TRBV14 and TRBJ1-2; no reliable D call. Trimming stripped 0 bases from V and 6 bases from J, with 11 bases between. Germline-derived CDR1 and CDR2 are SGHDN and FVKESK. The CDR3 has 14 amino acids. The CDR3 DNA reads as TGTGCCAGCAGCCAAGATCCTGGCCTGGATGGCTACACCTTC. Its translation: CASSQDPGLDGYTF.

Worth noting for this clonotype: One junction end disagrees with the germline gene, perhaps due to a read error. The chain recombines TRBV24-1 with TRBJ2-5; tentative D call: TRBD2 (5 bases). The V gene's germline CDR1 is KGHDR and CDR2 SFDVKD. The CDR3 has 13 amino acids. The CDR3, as DNA: TGTGCCACCAGTGGGACTCCTCAAGAGACCCGGTACTTC. Its protein product is CATSGTPQETRYF.

V and J are TRBV27 and TRBJ2-5; 9 bases map to TRBD2. The CDR3 covers 15 residues. Germline trimming cut 3 bases from V and 4 bases from J; bases unmatched to any gene: 6. Germline V gene sequence: CDR1 MNHEY, CDR2 SMNVEV (reference sequence). The CDR3 reads CASSFAGGRGETQYF. CDR3 bases: TGTGCCAGCAGTTTTGCGGGAGGGCGCGGAGAGACCCAGTACTTC.

This clonotype occurred a few times. V gene TRBV20-1 combines with J gene TRBJ2-7, with D uncertain. The V end was cut by 0 bases, the J end by 0 bases, with 12 bases between. Germline-derived CDR1 and CDR2 are DFQATT and SNEGSKA (reference sequence). CDR3 length: 15 residues. The CDR3 protein is CSARDLAARSYEQYF. In DNA form, the CDR3 reads TGCAGTGCTAGAGATTTGGCAGCCCGCTCCTACGAGCAGTACTTC.

This clonotype was observed a handful of times. The V call is TRBV20-1, the J call TRBJ2-1; D might be TRBD1 or TRBD2, each matching 5 bases. Germline CDR1 and CDR2: DFQATT and SNEGSKA (reference sequence). V lost 6 bases and J 11 bases, leaving 17 bases between the germline ends. CDR3 length: 12 amino acids. The chain's CDR3 is CSATTQGAQQFF. The CDR3 DNA reads TGCAGTGCCACCACGCAGGGAGCCCAGCAGTTCTTC.

On this clonotype itself: This may be a read error: a much more frequent sequence differs by one nucleotide. CDR3 residues: CASSEMGGGQYF. The DNA of the CDR3 is TGTGCCAGCAGCGAAATGGGCGGGGGGCAGTACTTC. V and J are TRBV11-2 and TRBJ2-7, with 7 bases fitting TRBD2. J lost 9 bases, V lost 5 bases, and 7 bases had no gene match. Germline lookup yields CDR1 SGHAT and CDR2 FQNNGV. The CDR3 totals 12 residues. Full variable domain (outside the CDR3, taken from reference TRBV11-2 and TRBJ2-7): EAGVAQSPRYKIIEKRQSVAFWCNPISGHATLYWYQQILGQGPKLLIQFQNNGVVDDSQLPKDRFSAERLKGVDSTLKIQPAKLEDSAVYLCASSEMGGGQYFGPGTRLTVT.

In this sample, this clonotype turned up many times. The chain employs TRBV11-2 and TRBJ2-3; D tentatively fits TRBD1 or TRBD2 (5 bases each). The CDR3 covers 16 residues. V gave up 0 bases and J gave up 4 bases, with 14 bases separating them. Germline assignment: CDR1 SGHAT and CDR2 FQNNGV. CDR3 residues: CASSLESPPGPDTQYF. CDR3 DNA sequence: TGTGCCAGCAGCTTAGAGAGTCCCCCGGGGCCAGATACGCAGTATTTT.

This clonotype came up a few times. The rearrangement links TRBV28 to TRBJ2-1; 16 bases are shared with TRBD2. Germline V gene lookup returns CDR1 MDHEN and CDR2 SYDVKM. The CDR3 totals 18 residues. After removal of 9 bases from V and 9 bases from J, the junction contained 17 bases not matched to a gene. CDR3 residues: CASLSPGLAGGPSGEQFF. In nucleotides, the CDR3 is TGTGCCAGTTTAAGCCCGGGACTAGCGGGAGGGCCGTCGGGTGAGCAGTTCTTC.